Here is one T cell receptor beta chain with its context. Its antigen is as yet unknown. The sample originates from a study of cytomegalovirus exposure and HLA in healthy donors. The method was immunoSEQ multiplex PCR; TCRdb's version includes in-frame clones alone and lacks a portion of them. There are fewer than 250,000 clones in the sample; 80% to 90% occur only once, and roughly 2% lies in the top ten. Study observations and caveats: That first-cohort TCR clusters tended to co-occur in the 90 to 150 validation repertoires was found in a later analysis.

V shed 0 bases and J shed 3 bases, with 12 bases lying between them. This CDR3 comprises 16 residues. Germline V gene lookup returns CDR1 MGHRA and CDR2 YSYEKL. Sequencing used PBMCs. The receptor's source is a woman under 30 in good health and CMV-seropositive. The J gene is TRBJ1-5, the V gene TRBV4-1; D unclear. The CDR3: CASSQEGPFFNQPQHF. CDR3 nucleotide sequence: TGCGCCAGCAGCCAAGAGGGCCCTTTCTTCAATCAGCCCCAGCATTTT.